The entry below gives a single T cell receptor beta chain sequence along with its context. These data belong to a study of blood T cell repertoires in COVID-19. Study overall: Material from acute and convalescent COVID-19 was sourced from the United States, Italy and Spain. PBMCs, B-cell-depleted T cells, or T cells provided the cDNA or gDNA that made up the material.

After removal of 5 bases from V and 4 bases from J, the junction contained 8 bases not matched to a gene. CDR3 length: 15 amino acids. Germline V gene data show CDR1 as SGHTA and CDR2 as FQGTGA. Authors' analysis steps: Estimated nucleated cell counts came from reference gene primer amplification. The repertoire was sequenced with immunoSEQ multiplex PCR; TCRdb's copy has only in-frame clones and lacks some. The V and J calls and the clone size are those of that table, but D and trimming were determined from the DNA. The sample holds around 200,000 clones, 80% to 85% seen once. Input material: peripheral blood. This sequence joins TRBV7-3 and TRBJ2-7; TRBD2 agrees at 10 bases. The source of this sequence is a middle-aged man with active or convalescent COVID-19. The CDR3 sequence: CASSPGVAGGYEQYF. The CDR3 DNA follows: TGTGCCAGCAGCCCCGGGGTAGCGGGGGGATACGAGCAGTACTTC. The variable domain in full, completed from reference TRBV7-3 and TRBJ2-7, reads GAGVSQTPSNKVTEKGKYVELRCDPISGHTALYWYRQSLGQGPEFLIYFQGTGAADDSGLPNDRFFAVRPEGSVSTLKIQRTERGDSAVYLCASSPGVAGGYEQYFGPGTRLTVT.